The rows below give T cell receptor beta chains drawn from one sample of a study of tumor-infiltrating lymphocytes in primary liver carcinoma. Using its own MiXCR run on the multiplex PCR reads, TCRdb lists one record per CDR3 protein. Among approximately 330,000 distinct CDR3 sequences listed, approximately 64% were seen once. The specimen was peripheral blood. Source of these receptors: a man aged 35-49 years with primary liver carcinoma and hepatitis B virus infection. CDR3s include the opening cysteine and the closing phenylalanine or tryptophan. D genes are given only for firm matches. A clone size is listed for some rows: how often the clone was seen (once, few, many), or a class if it is expanded.

D	V	J	size	CDR3	DNA
TRBD2	TRBV5-4	TRBJ2-1	many	CASSSLAGGLGEQFF	TGTGCCAGCAGCTCACTAGCGGGAGGTCTCGGTGAGCAGTTCTTC
TRBD1	TRBV5-1	TRBJ1-4	.	CANSKYRDRDEKLFF	TGCGCCAACAGCAAATACCGGGACAGGGATGAAAAACTGTTTTTT
TRBD1	TRBV14	TRBJ2-1	many	CASSQDADRVNEQFF	TGTGCCAGCAGCCAAGATGCGGACAGGGTAAATGAGCAGTTCTTC
.	TRBV28	TRBJ2-7	.	CASSVNGYEQYF	TGTGCCAGTAGTGTAAACGGTTACGAGCAGTACTTC
TRBD2	TRBV11-2	TRBJ2-1	.	CASRPPRGYEQFF	TGTGCCAGCCGCCCTCCGCGGGGGTATGAGCAGTTCTTC
.	TRBV10-3	TRBJ2-1	many	CAISSVVGEQFF	TGTGCCATCAGTTCGGTAGTAGGGGAGCAGTTCTTC
.	TRBV11-2	TRBJ2-7	.	CASSPTGGFDELYF	TGTGCCAGCAGCCCCACCGGCGGCTTTGACGAGCTGTACTTC
.	TRBV6-5	TRBJ2-1	.	CASSYSPTGDEQFF	TGTGCCAGCAGTTACTCCCCGACAGGAGATGAGCAGTTCTTC
.	TRBV11-2	TRBJ1-2	many	CASSEQGRGYTF	TGTGCCAGCAGCGAACAGGGACGGGGCTACACCTTC
TRBD2	TRBV7-9	TRBJ2-1	few	CASSPRGAGEVDNEQLF	TGTGCCAGCAGCCCCCGAGGTGCGGGGGAGGTAGACAATGAGCAGTTATTC
.	TRBV10-2	TRBJ1-1	.	CASSESGDGRAFF	TGCGCCAGCAGTGAGTCCGGGGACGGACGAGCTTTCTTT
.	TRBV24-1	TRBJ2-2	.	CATNGQQAGELFF	TGTGCCACAAATGGGCAGCAGGCCGGGGAGCTGTTTTTT